These T cell receptor beta chains were read from a single sample in a study of regulatory T cells in long-lasting Graves disease. MiXCR was run by TCRdb on the multiplex PCR reads, yielding one entry per CDR3 protein. The sample yields about 400,000 distinct CDR3 sequences, about a fifth seen once. The material was peripheral blood mononuclear cells (PBMCs), obtained when the disease was refractory, from a patient treated with antithyroid drugs. The origin of the receptors is a female donor with Graves disease. The CDR3 runs from the conserved cysteine through the conserved F or W. The order of the fields is clone size, D gene, J gene, V gene, CDR3 protein, CDR3 DNA. A D gene is named only where the DNA matches it firmly. Some rows have no size entry. The others give once, few or many, or a class for an expanded clone.

>-|TRBD2|TRBJ2-1|TRBV19
CASTRGGSSYNEQFF
TGTGCCAGTACGCGGGGGGGCAGTTCCTACAATGAGCAGTTCTTC
>many|-|TRBJ1-1|TRBV28
CASSWRVNTEAFF
TGTGCCAGCAGTTGGAGGGTGAACACTGAAGCTTTCTTT
>many|-|TRBJ1-2|TRBV3-1
CASSQDPGDYGYTF
TGTGCCAGCAGCCAAGACCCGGGAGACTATGGCTACACCTTC
>many|-|TRBJ2-7|TRBV30
CAWTGGNYEQYF
TGTGCCTGGACAGGGGGGAACTACGAGCAGTACTTC
>-|TRBD1|TRBJ2-4|TRBV20-1
CSARDGTGVAKNIQYF
TGCAGTGCTAGAGATGGGACAGGGGTAGCCAAAAACATTCAGTACTTC
>-|-|TRBJ2-7|TRBV10-2
CASIGGGYEQYF
TGCGCCAGCATAGGAGGGGGTTACGAGCAGTACTTC
>many|-|TRBJ2-1|TRBV28
CASRGLPSSYNEQFF
TGTGCCAGCAGAGGTCTACCAAGCTCCTACAATGAGCAGTTCTTC
>few|TRBD1|TRBJ2-1|TRBV27
CASRHPPLSGQGANEQFF
TGTGCCAGCAGACACCCACCGTTGAGCGGACAGGGGGCAAATGAGCAGTTCTTC
>-|TRBD2|TRBJ2-7|TRBV7-7
CASTSGLPTLVTYEQYF
TGTGCTAGCACCTCGGGACTACCCACCCTCGTGACCTACGAGCAGTACTTC
>few|-|TRBJ2-2|TRBV6-2/TRBV6-3
CASSYSGGHPGELFF
TGTGCCAGCAGTTACTCGGGCGGCCACCCCGGGGAGCTGTTTTTT
>-|TRBD1|TRBJ1-1|TRBV14
CASSQGRGQGSEAFF
TGTGCCAGCAGCCAAGGACGGGGACAGGGGTCTGAAGCTTTCTTT
>few|-|TRBJ2-5|TRBV19
CASSGSIQETQYF
TGTGCCAGTAGTGGGTCGATTCAAGAGACCCAGTACTTC
>few|-|TRBJ2-7|TRBV16
CASSPIVSAPMPYEQYF
TGTGCCAGCAGCCCTATCGTATCAGCCCCCATGCCCTACGAGCAGTACTTC
>-|-|TRBJ1-1|TRBV29-1
CSVPMNTEAFF
TGCAGCGTCCCGATGAACACTGAAGCTTTCTTT
>many|-|TRBJ2-5|TRBV11-2
CASSSGERAGQETQYF
TGTGCCAGCAGCTCAGGGGAGCGGGCGGGCCAAGAGACCCAGTACTTC
>few|-|TRBJ1-4|TRBV29-1
CSGGGRNEKLFF
TGCAGCGGCGGGGGGCGAAATGAAAAACTGTTTTTT
>many|-|TRBJ2-7|TRBV5-1
CASSSPSWGNEEQYF
TGCGCCAGCAGCTCCCCTAGCTGGGGCAATGAAGAGCAGTACTTC
>few|TRBD2|TRBJ2-7|TRBV6-1
CASNPIAGGIFYEQYF
TGTGCCAGCAATCCGATAGCGGGAGGGATCTTCTACGAGCAGTACTTC
>many|TRBD2|TRBJ2-4|TRBV15
CATSREAGVTNIQYF
TGTGCCACCAGCAGGGAAGCGGGAGTGACAAACATTCAGTACTTC
>many|TRBD1|TRBJ1-1|TRBV12-3/TRBV12-4
CASSQTGGGMNTEAFF
TGTGCCAGCAGTCAGACAGGGGGCGGCATGAACACTGAAGCTTTCTTT
>few|-|TRBJ1-5|TRBV7-8
CASSSLAGKQPQHF
TGTGCCAGCAGCTCGTTGGCCGGGAAACAGCCCCAGCATTTT
>many|-|TRBJ1-1|TRBV12-5
CASGLGDREAFF
TGTGCTAGTGGTTTGGGAGACAGGGAAGCTTTCTTT
>-|TRBD1|TRBJ2-1|TRBV28
CASNEDREDNEQFF
TGTGCCAGCAACGAGGACAGGGAGGACAATGAGCAGTTCTTC
>-|TRBD2|TRBJ2-1|TRBV29-1
CSVEGTSGRYEQFF
TGCAGCGTCGAAGGGACTAGCGGGAGATATGAGCAGTTCTTC